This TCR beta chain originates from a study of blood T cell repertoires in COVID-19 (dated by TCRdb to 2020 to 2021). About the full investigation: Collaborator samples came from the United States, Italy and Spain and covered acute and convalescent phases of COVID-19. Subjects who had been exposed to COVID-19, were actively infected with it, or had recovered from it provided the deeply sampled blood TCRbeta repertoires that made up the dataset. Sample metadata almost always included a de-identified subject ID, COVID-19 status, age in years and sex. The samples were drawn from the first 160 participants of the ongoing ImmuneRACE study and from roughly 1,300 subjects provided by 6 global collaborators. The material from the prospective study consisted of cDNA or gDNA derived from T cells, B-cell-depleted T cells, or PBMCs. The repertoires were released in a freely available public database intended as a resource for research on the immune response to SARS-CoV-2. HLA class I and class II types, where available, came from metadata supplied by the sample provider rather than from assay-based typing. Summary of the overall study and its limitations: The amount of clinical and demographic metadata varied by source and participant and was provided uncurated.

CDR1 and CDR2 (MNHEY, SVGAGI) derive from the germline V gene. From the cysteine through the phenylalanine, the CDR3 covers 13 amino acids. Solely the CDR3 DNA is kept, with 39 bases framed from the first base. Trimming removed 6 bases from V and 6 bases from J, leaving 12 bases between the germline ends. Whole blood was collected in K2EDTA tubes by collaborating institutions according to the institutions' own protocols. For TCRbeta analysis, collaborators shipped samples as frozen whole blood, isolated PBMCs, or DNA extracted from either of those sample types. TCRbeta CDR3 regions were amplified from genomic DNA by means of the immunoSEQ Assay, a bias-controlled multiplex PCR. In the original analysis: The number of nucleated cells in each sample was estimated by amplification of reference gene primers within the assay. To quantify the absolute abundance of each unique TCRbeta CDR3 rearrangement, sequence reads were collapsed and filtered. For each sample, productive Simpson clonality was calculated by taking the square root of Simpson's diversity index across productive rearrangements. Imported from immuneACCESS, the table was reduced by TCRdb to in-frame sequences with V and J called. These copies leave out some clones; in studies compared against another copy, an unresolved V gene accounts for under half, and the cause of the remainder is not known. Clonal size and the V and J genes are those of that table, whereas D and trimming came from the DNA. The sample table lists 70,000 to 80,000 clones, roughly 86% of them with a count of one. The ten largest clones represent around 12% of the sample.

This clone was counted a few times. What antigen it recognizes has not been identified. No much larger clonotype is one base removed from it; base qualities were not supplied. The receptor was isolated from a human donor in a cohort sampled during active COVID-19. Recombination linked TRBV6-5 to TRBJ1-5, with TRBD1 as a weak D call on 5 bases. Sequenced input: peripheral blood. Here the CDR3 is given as CASRGGWGQPQHF. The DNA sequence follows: TGTGCCAGCAGGGGGGGTTGGGGTCAGCCCCAGCATTTT.